This TCR beta chain was captured by sequencing in a study of technical replicates of blood from a few donors. This CDR3 is built from 14 residues. Trimming at V came to 6 bases and at J to 1 base, leaving 4 bases not matched to a gene. Germline V gene lookup returns CDR1 MNHEY and CDR2 SVGAGI. Method: immunoSEQ multiplex PCR; TCRdb's copy keeps in-frame clones and lacks some. The table shows around 79,000 clones, with 85% to 95% occurring only once. The sequence came from a human donor in good health. The chain uses TRBV6-5 and TRBJ2-3; TRBD2 agrees at 7 bases. Material: T cells isolated from PBMCs. The CDR3, as DNA: TGTGCCAGCAGGGCGGGGGAGGGCACAGATACGCAGTATTTT. This codes for CASRAGEGTDTQYF.